A few counts support the clone carrying this TCR beta chain. Its antigen remains unidentified. The PCR had 60 Vbeta and 13 Jbeta primers. Data came from immunoSEQ multiplex PCR; TCRdb stores just in-frame clones and leaves some out. This sample has around 120,000 clones, with 81% found just once. Trimming shortened V by 0 bases and J by 8 bases, and 14 bases separated the two germline ends. CDR3 length equals 16 residues. Looked up from germline, CDR1 is MNHEY and CDR2 is SVGAGI. The sample comes from a study of cytomegalovirus exposure and HLA in healthy donors. Study details: T cells numbering around 200 million yielded some 100 million unique TCR beta sequences in an earlier analysis.

Regarding the study as a whole: In vitro confirmation showed three CMV-associated chains to be CMV antigen specific.

The material sequenced was PBMCs. The rearrangement links TRBV6-5 to TRBJ1-6; no definite D call. This TCR came from a man between 18 and 29 years old in good health and CMV-seronegative. CDR3 sequence: CASSYSSLLVDSPLHF. CDR3 DNA: TGTGCCAGCAGTTACTCGAGCCTCCTAGTAGATTCACCCCTCCACTTT.